The 11 T cell receptor beta chains given below trace back to one sample, sequenced in a study of shared clonotypes between healthy human individuals. Generated by immunoSEQ multiplex PCR, the TCRdb table keeps only in-frame clones and is missing some. The sample includes about a million clones, about 75% seen only once; the top ten take roughly 1.5%. Sequenced sample: memory CD4+ T cells sorted from blood. Subset of the sample: CD45RA-negative fraction. All receptors come from a man aged 18 to 30 in good health.

V and J are TRBV10-3 and TRBJ2-6; D remains ambiguous. Deletions cut 5 bases from V and 4 bases from J, with 12 bases between. This CDR3 is 15 amino acids long. The germline V gene has CDR1 ENHRY and CDR2 SYGVKD. CDR3: CAISQQKSGANVLTF. Written as DNA, the CDR3 is TGTGCCATCAGTCAGCAGAAGTCAGGGGCCAACGTCCTGACTTTC.

CDR3 protein: CSAQNRGSTDTQYF. The CDR3 bases are TGCAGCGCCCAGAACCGGGGTTCCACAGATACGCAGTATTTT. The chain carries TRBV29-1 and TRBJ2-3; maybe TRBD2 (5 bases). V was pared by 7 bases and J by 2 bases, with 16 bases between. In germline, CDR1 is SQVTM, CDR2 ANQGSEA. The CDR3 runs 14 residues.

Worth noting for this clone: Other nucleotide sequences from this sample produce the same CDR3. The rearrangement uses TRBV11-2 and TRBJ2-1; no firm D call. This CDR3 spans 15 amino acids. Trimming shortened V by 0 bases and J by 0 bases, and 6 bases separated the two germline ends. Germline V lookup: CDR1 SGHAT, CDR2 FQNNGV. The chain's CDR3 is CASSLDLGSYNEQFF. The CDR3 DNA is TGTGCCAGCAGCTTAGATCTAGGCTCCTACAATGAGCAGTTCTTC.

The rearrangement links TRBV2 to TRBJ2-1; 11 bases are a match to TRBD1. The length of the CDR3 is 14 residues. V was clipped by 4 bases and J by 9 bases; unmatched bases: 5. Germline assignment: CDR1 SNHLY and CDR2 FYNNEI. The CDR3 bases are TGTGCCAGCAGTGGGGGACAGGGGGTTAGTGAGCAGTTCTTC. Translated: CASSGGQGVSEQFF.

The rearrangement joins TRBV2 to TRBJ1-6; TRBD1 is a possible D gene (6 bases). Trimming removed 1 base at V and 8 bases at J, with 18 bases between. Germline-derived CDR1 and CDR2 are SNHLY and FYNNEI. CDR3 length equals 17 residues. The CDR3 DNA sequence: TGTGCCAGCAGTGAAGTCGCGTTGAGACAGGCGGATTCACCCCTCCACTTT. This codes for CASSEVALRQADSPLHF. The full variable domain, its missing parts supplied by reference TRBV2 and TRBJ1-6, is EPEVTQTPSHQVTQMGQEVILRCVPISNHLYFYWYRQILGQKVEFLVSFYNNEISEKSEIFDDQFSVERPDGSNFTLKIRSTKLEDSAMYFCASSEVALRQADSPLHFGNGTRLTVT.

This clone showed up just once. The chain carries TRBV7-6 and TRBJ2-7, with no clear D. The length of the CDR3 is 13 residues. Trimming removed 2 bases from V and 3 bases from J, with 8 bases in between. The germline gives CDR1 SGHVS, CDR2 FNYEAQ. The CDR3 is CASSLQADYEQYF. CDR3 coding DNA: TGTGCCAGCAGCTTACAGGCGGACTACGAGCAGTACTTC.

This clone was seen just once. The chain recombines TRBV6-5 with TRBJ1-2; 7 nucleotides agree with TRBD1. The CDR3 covers 14 residues. Trimming took 6 bases from V and 4 from J; bases not matched to a gene: 8. Germline-derived CDR1 and CDR2 are MNHEY and SVGAGI. The CDR3 region is CASSRQGIIYGYTF. CDR3 DNA sequence: TGTGCCAGCAGCCGACAGGGAATCATCTATGGCTACACCTTC.

CDR3 loop: CASSSGTGPGANVLTF. For the CDR3, the DNA is TGTGCCAGCAGCTCCGGGACAGGCCCAGGGGCCAACGTCCTGACTTTC. V gene TRBV7-6 combines with J gene TRBJ2-6, with 8 bases matching TRBD1. The CDR3 totals 16 residues. Losses at the gene ends were 4 bases for V and 4 bases for J; bases not matched to a gene: 6. Germline CDR1 and CDR2: SGHVS and FNYEAQ.

This clone showed up many times. The same CDR3 also results from other DNA sequences found in this sample. V usage is TRBV10-3 and J usage is TRBJ2-3; maybe TRBD2 (5 bases). The CDR3 consists of 12 residues. Germline CDR1 reads ENHRY; CDR2 reads SYGVKD. Trimming cost V 6 bases and J 6 bases, with 10 bases left between them. CDR3 sequence (DNA): TGTGCCATCAGGGGGTCGGGGGATACGCAGTATTTT. Translating gives CAIRGSGDTQYF.

Comments on this clone: This specimen includes other DNA sequences encoding the same CDR3. This chain uses TRBV28 with TRBJ1-2, with D possibly matching TRBD1 (6 bases). This CDR3 region has 13 residues. The germline V gene encodes CDR1 MDHEN and CDR2 SYDVKM. V lost 5 bases, J lost 4 bases, and 11 bases lay in between. In nucleotides, the CDR3 is TGTGCCAGCAGTCCCGGACAGTCCTATGGCTACACCTTC. As protein: CASSPGQSYGYTF.

The genes are TRBV5-1 and TRBJ2-1, with D maybe TRBD2 (5 bases). The CDR3 length is 15 residues. Trimming took 0 bases from V and 2 from J, leaving 9 bases between them. Germline V gene data show CDR1 as SGHRS and CDR2 as YFSETQ. The CDR3 DNA is TGCGCCAGCAGCTTGGAAACCGGGGCCTACAATGAGCAGTTCTTC. Residues: CASSLETGAYNEQFF.